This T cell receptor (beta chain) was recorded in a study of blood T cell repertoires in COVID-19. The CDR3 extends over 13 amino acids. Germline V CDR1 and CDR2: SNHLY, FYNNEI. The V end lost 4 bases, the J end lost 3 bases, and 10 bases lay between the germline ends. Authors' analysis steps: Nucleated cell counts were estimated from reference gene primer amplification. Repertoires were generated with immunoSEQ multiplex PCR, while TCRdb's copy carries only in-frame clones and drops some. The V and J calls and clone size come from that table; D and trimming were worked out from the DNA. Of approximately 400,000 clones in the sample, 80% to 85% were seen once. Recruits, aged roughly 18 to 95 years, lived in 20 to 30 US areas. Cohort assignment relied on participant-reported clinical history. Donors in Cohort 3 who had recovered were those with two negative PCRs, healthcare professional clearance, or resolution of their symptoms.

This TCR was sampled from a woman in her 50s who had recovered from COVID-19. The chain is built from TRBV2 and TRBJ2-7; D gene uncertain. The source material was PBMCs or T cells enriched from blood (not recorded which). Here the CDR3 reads CASSGGVSYEQYF. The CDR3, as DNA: TGTGCCAGCAGTGGAGGAGTGAGCTACGAGCAGTACTTC.